The clone carrying this T cell receptor (beta chain) has a handful of counts. These data come from a study of cytomegalovirus exposure and HLA in healthy donors. The CDR3 consists of 16 residues. V shed 8 bases and J 3 bases; nucleotides not matched to a gene: 12. Germline V gene sequence: CDR1 MNHEY, CDR2 SMNVEV (reference sequence). Primers: 60 Vbeta forward and 13 Jbeta reverse. Method: immunoSEQ multiplex PCR; TCRdb's copy keeps in-frame clones and lacks some. The repertoire consists of about 140,000 clones, with about 80% occurring once and the leading ten covering approximately 1.5%. The sequenced material came from PBMCs. This sequence originates from a man aged 25 to 40 in good health and CMV-seropositive. The V gene is TRBV27, the J gene TRBJ2-2; 7 bases line up with TRBD1. The CDR3 sequence: CASPRPRQGDTGELFF. As DNA, the CDR3 is TGTGCCAGCCCACGACCCCGGCAGGGGGACACCGGGGAGCTGTTTTTT.